The subject of this entry is one T cell receptor beta chain. TCRdb's table, derived via immunoSEQ multiplex PCR, lists solely in-frame clones and lacks some. The table records over 200,000 clones, roughly 89% of them present only once. The data were obtained in a study of blood T cell repertoires in COVID-19. Within 2 weeks before study entry, exposed participants met a COVID-19 case. Material: PBMCs or T cells enriched from blood (not recorded which). The receptor was derived from a man between 25 and 39 years old who had been exposed to COVID-19.

Here the CDR3 reads CASSLARSNEKLFF. The CDR3 DNA is TGTGCCAGCAGCTTGGCACGATCTAATGAAAAACTGTTTTTT. V and J are TRBV13 and TRBJ1-4, with no clear D. Germline-derived CDR1 and CDR2 are PRHDT and FYEKMQ (reference sequence). The V end was cut by 3 bases, the J end by 3 bases, with 8 bases between. There are 14 residues in the CDR3.